This T cell receptor (beta chain) appears in the sequencing data of a study of multiple sclerosis patients with progressive multifocal leukoencephalopathy. Time point of the sample: before natalizumab initiation. Every listed patient previously received interferon beta; all PML patients were women. T0 blood was collected before the first natalizumab infusion. This clone has a single count. The antigen is not known. The V and J ends lost 1 base and 2 bases respectively, with 17 bases between them. This CDR3 spans 17 amino acids. Germline CDR1 and CDR2: SEHNR and FQNEAQ (reference sequence). Study conclusions and caveats: PML-onset expanded TRB clones were detectable before and during natalizumab therapy. Most PML patients had lower entropy, suggesting less diverse TRB repertoires.

TCRdb's table, derived via immunoSEQ multiplex PCR, lists solely in-frame clones and lacks some. The sample carries fewer than 40,000 clones, around 92% recorded once. This sequence was found in a young man with multiple sclerosis. This chain connects TRBV7-9 to TRBJ1-2; possible D gene TRBD1, 5 bases. Sequencing input: PBMCs. In DNA form, the CDR3 reads TGTGCCAGCAGCTTAGACATCCGGGACTCCCCCAACTATGGCTACACCTTC. It specifies CASSLDIRDSPNYGYTF.